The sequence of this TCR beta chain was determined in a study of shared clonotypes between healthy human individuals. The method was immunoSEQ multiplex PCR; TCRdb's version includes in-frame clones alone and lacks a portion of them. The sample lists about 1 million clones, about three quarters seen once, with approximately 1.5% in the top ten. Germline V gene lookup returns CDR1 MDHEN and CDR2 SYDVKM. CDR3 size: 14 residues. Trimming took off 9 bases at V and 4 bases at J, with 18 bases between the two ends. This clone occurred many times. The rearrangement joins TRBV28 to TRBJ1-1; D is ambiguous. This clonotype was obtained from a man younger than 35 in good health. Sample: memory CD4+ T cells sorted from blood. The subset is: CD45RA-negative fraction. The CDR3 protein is CASEPRGKGTEAFF. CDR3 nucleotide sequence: TGTGCCAGTGAGCCCAGAGGTAAGGGCACTGAAGCTTTCTTT.